One and the same sample provided the 17 T cell receptor beta chains below, sequenced in a study of OX40 agonist ivuxolimab in advanced cancers. This table comes from immunoSEQ multiplex PCR, and its TCRdb copy is limited to in-frame clones, with some not included. Among about 80,000 clones listed, about nine tenths were seen once. Sequenced here: CD4+ or CD8+ T cells sorted from blood, sampled in a trial of the OX40 agonist ivuxolimab. The receptors originated from an adult with an advanced solid tumor such as melanoma, head and neck, liver or kidney cancer.

The V call is TRBV7-9, the J call TRBJ2-3, with D possibly matching TRBD2 (6 bases). The CDR3 has 13 residues. Germline values: CDR1 SEHNR, CDR2 FQNEAQ (reference sequence). V shed 6 bases and J shed 4 bases, with 11 bases lying between them. The CDR3 region is CASRPGVADTQYF. The CDR3, as DNA: TGTGCCAGCAGACCGGGGGTGGCAGATACGCAGTATTTT.

The chain recombines TRBV7-3 with TRBJ1-1; D unresolved. Trimming shortened V by 1 base and J by 0 bases, and 3 bases separated the two germline ends. CDR3 size: 13 residues. CDR1 SGHTA and CDR2 FQGTGA come from the germline V gene. The CDR3 loop is CASSLIVNTEAFF. The CDR3 region has the DNA TGTGCCAGCAGCTTAATAGTGAACACTGAAGCTTTCTTT.

This chain uses TRBV18 with TRBJ2-7, with a weak D call TRBD2 (6 bases). Germline CDR1 is KGHSH and CDR2 is LQKENI. V was clipped by 2 bases and J by 3 bases, with 14 bases between them. This CDR3 has 15 amino acids. DNA for the CDR3: TGTGCCAGCTCACCAACCGGGGGTAGGGACTACGAGCAGTACTTC. This gives the protein CASSPTGGRDYEQYF. The complete variable domain, with remaining parts taken from reference TRBV18 and TRBJ2-7, reads NAGVMQNPRHLVRRRGQEARLRCSPMKGHSHVYWYRQLPEEGLKFMVYLQKENIIDESGMPKERFSAEFPKEGPSILRIQQVVRGDSAAYFCASSPTGGRDYEQYFGPGTRLTVT.

CDR3 sequence (DNA): TGTGCCAGCAGCCTAGATCGTAGAGCAAGCACAGATACGCAGTATTTT. Protein sequence: CASSLDRRASTDTQYF. J is TRBJ2-3 and V is TRBV5-6; D not resolved. Trimming left V 4 bases short and J 0 bases short, with 15 bases between. The CDR3 totals 16 residues. Germline V gene data show CDR1 as SGHDT and CDR2 as YYEEEE. Full variable domain (rest looked up from reference TRBV5-6 and TRBJ2-3): DAGVTQSPTHLIKTRGQQVTLRCSPKSGHDTVSWYQQALGQGPQFIFQYYEEEERQRGNFPDRFSGHQFPNYSSELNVNALLLGDSALYLCASSLDRRASTDTQYFGPGTRLTVL.

The J gene is TRBJ2-7, the V gene TRBV28; 7 nucleotides match TRBD2. The V segment lost 5 bases and the J segment 7 bases; nucleotides outside the gene matches: 11. Germline V gives CDR1 MDHEN, CDR2 SYDVKM. The CDR3 extends over 14 amino acids. CDR3 residues: CASSGPGPGGEQYF. CDR3 coding DNA: TGTGCCAGCAGTGGTCCGGGTCCGGGGGGAGAGCAGTACTTC.

The chain employs TRBV19 and TRBJ1-1, with unresolved D. The CDR3 has 11 residues. Trimming took off 11 bases at V and 2 bases at J, with 9 bases between the two ends. Germline lookup yields CDR1 LNHDA and CDR2 SQIVND (reference sequence). Here the CDR3 DNA reads TGTGCCTCACGAGGCAACACTGAAGCTTTCTTT. Its translation is CASRGNTEAFF.

This clone was counted only a few times. The chain joins TRBV10-3 to TRBJ2-2, with D unclear. Per germline, CDR1 ENHRY and CDR2 SYGVKD. Trimming shortened V by 8 bases and J by 0 bases, and 7 bases separated the two germline ends. The CDR3 is 13 residues long. The chain's CDR3 is CAIGKTNTGELFF. CDR3 nucleotides: TGTGCCATCGGCAAGACGAACACCGGGGAGCTGTTTTTT.

About this clone: At the DNA level, this CDR3 is encoded by other sequences in the same sample as well. V is TRBV5-1 and J is TRBJ1-3, with D hard to call. The CDR3 has 15 amino acids. Germline CDR1 is SGHRS and CDR2 is YFSETQ. V dropped 0 bases and J dropped 0 bases, with 7 bases sitting between them. CDR3 DNA sequence: TGCGCCAGCAGCTTGGAGGGCAGCTCTGGAAACACCATATATTTT. Its protein is CASSLEGSSGNTIYF.

The chain is built from TRBV1 and TRBJ1-5. TRBV1 is a recognized pseudogene. The CDR3 length is 17 residues. The CDR3 spells CPGHTGGAGMSNQPQHF. The DNA of the CDR3 is TGCCCGGGACATACCGGGGGCGCGGGGATGAGCAATCAGCCCCAGCATTTT.

The rearrangement uses TRBV28 and TRBJ1-6; TRBD1 matches at 8 bases. The CDR3 consists of 14 residues. Looked up from germline, CDR1 is MDHEN and CDR2 is SYDVKM. V lost 5 bases and J lost 10; bases outside the gene matches: 7. The CDR3 coding sequence is TGTGCCAGCAGTGGGGCAGGGGGCAGGTCACCCCTCCACTTT. Protein sequence: CASSGAGGRSPLHF.

CDR3: CASSPTEETQYF. In DNA, the CDR3 is TGTGCCAGCTCACCCACAGAAGAGACCCAGTACTTC. This chain connects TRBV18 to TRBJ2-5, with D hard to call. The ends were cut back, 3 bases at V and 3 bases at J, with 5 bases in the middle. CDR1 is KGHSH and CDR2 is LQKENI in the germline V gene. This CDR3 region has 12 residues.

This sequence joins TRBV19 and TRBJ1-1; D gene unclear. Germline V gives CDR1 LNHDA, CDR2 SQIVND (reference sequence). The CDR3 sequence is 13 residues long. The ends were cut back, 0 bases at V and 10 bases at J, with 12 bases in the middle. CDR3 in DNA: TGTGCCAGTAGTATAGAAGGAGGTTGGGTAGCTTTCTTT. Amino acid sequence: CASSIEGGWVAFF.

This clone occurred once. The CDR3 reads CASSHPNTHGYF. CDR3 nucleotides: TGTGCCAGCAGCCACCCAAACACCCACGGCTACTTC. This rearrangement joins TRBV7-2 to TRBJ2-5, with D unresolved. This CDR3 has 12 residues. With 5 bases removed from V and 14 bases from J, the gap between germline ends came to 18 bases. Germline V gene data show CDR1 as SGHTA and CDR2 as FQGNSA.

This chain connects TRBV19 to TRBJ2-7, with a weak D call TRBD2 (6 bases). The CDR3 is made up of 14 amino acids. V lost 1 base and J 3 bases, leaving 10 bases between the germline ends. Germline values: CDR1 LNHDA, CDR2 SQIVND (reference sequence). CDR3 loop: CASSIAGVRYEQYF. DNA of the CDR3: TGTGCCAGTAGTATAGCGGGAGTCCGCTACGAGCAGTACTTC.

The chain is built from TRBV7-2 and TRBJ1-5; D unclear. CDR3 size: 15 residues. CDR1 is SGHTA and CDR2 is FQGNSA in the germline V gene. V gave up 2 bases and J gave up 5 bases, with 13 bases separating them. The chain's CDR3 is CASSLSNWEYQPQHF. DNA of the CDR3: TGTGCCAGCAGCTTAAGCAATTGGGAATATCAGCCCCAGCATTTT.

In nucleotides, the CDR3 is TGTGCCAGCAGCTTGGGACAGGGAACAGCTTTCTTT. This translates into CASSLGQGTAFF. The chain employs TRBV5-5 and TRBJ1-1; 7 nucleotides agree with TRBD1. Germline CDR1 reads SGHKS; CDR2 reads YYEKEE (reference sequence). The V and J ends lost 0 bases and 10 bases, in that order; junction bases with no gene match: 3. This CDR3 contains 12 residues.

This chain joins TRBV5-1 and TRBJ1-5; D remains ambiguous. V lost 2 bases to trimming and J lost 4 bases, with 13 bases between them. This CDR3 has 15 amino acids. Germline V gene sequence: CDR1 SGHRS, CDR2 YFSETQ. CDR3 loop: CASSLGPGSNQPQHF. DNA for the CDR3: TGCGCCAGCAGCTTAGGGCCCGGTTCAAATCAGCCCCAGCATTTT.